Listed below are T cell receptor beta chains from one sample, sequenced in a study of shared clonotypes between healthy human individuals. Here immunoSEQ multiplex PCR was the method, and the copy in TCRdb shows in-frame clones only, minus some. This sample carries over a million clones, approximately 98.5% of them seen once, and the ten largest clones take over 0.3%. Sequencing input: naive CD4+ T cells sorted from blood. These receptors originate from a man aged 25 to 45 in good health. CDR3s include the opening cysteine and the closing phenylalanine or tryptophan. Fields, in order: CDR3 DNA, CDR3 protein, J gene, D gene, V gene. The D gene is left open where the match is weak.

TGTGCCAGCAGATTTTCTCTTCCCGGGATGCGGGGGGCGCCACAATACGAGCAGTACTTC CASRFSLPGMRGAPQYEQYF TRBJ2-7 TRBD2 TRBV5-5
TGTGCCAGCAGCCTTACTGGACTAGCGGAAACTAGCACAGATACGCAGTATTTT CASSLTGLAETSTDTQYF TRBJ2-3 TRBD2 TRBV7-3
TGTGCCATCAGTGAGTCGTTGCCAGGGGATGATGGCTACACCTTC CAISESLPGDDGYTF TRBJ1-2 - TRBV10-3
TGTGCCAGCTTTAGTAGTGGCTCGGAGACCCAGTACTTC CASFSSGSETQYF TRBJ2-5 - TRBV6-5
TGTGCCAGCAATCGGGGAGAGCTCTACGAGCAGTACTTC CASNRGELYEQYF TRBJ2-7 - TRBV6-1
TGCGCCAGCAGCTTGGTCGCAGGGGGCATCACTGAAGCTTTCTTT CASSLVAGGITEAFF TRBJ1-1 TRBD1 TRBV5-1
TGTGCCAGCAGTTTAGGGGGGATTGACACTGAAGCTTTCTTT CASSLGGIDTEAFF TRBJ1-1 - TRBV28
TGTGCCAGCAGTGAACGGGCTCCAGGGGGCAATGAGCAGTTCTTC CASSERAPGGNEQFF TRBJ2-1 TRBD1 TRBV6-1
TGCGCCAGCAGCTTGGTCCCAGCTAACTATGGCTACACCTTC CASSLVPANYGYTF TRBJ1-2 - TRBV5-1
TGCGCCAGTTCGACAGGGAGGGACACTGAAGCTTTCTTT CASSTGRDTEAFF TRBJ1-1 TRBD1 TRBV5-1
TGTGCCAGCAGCTTACTAGCGGGAGGGACTACGCAGTATTTT CASSLLAGGTTQYF TRBJ2-3 TRBD2 TRBV7-2
TGTGCCAGCAGTTTATCTTATGGACAAAATCAGCCCCAGCATTTT CASSLSYGQNQPQHF TRBJ1-5 - TRBV28
TGTGCCAGCAGCTTAGCCGGGCCGGATGAGCAGTTCTTC CASSLAGPDEQFF TRBJ2-1 - TRBV7-9